The 12 T cell receptor beta chains below come from one sample, sequenced in a study of blood T cells in healthy people across ages. A second PCR of roughly 7 to 11 cycles used a sample-barcoded 5' primer and a J-beta primer mix. One entry per CDR3 protein results from TCRdb running MiXCR on the 5' RACE reads. The data hold fewer than 900,000 distinct CDR3 sequences, with 35% to 40% observed a single time. The sample consisted of blood. The receptors originated from a man between 18 and 29 years old in good health.

The rearrangement uses TRBV6-6 and TRBJ1-5, with D uncertain. Deletions cut 0 bases from V and 6 bases from J, with 6 bases between. The CDR3 extends over 13 amino acids. Looked up from germline, CDR1 is MNHNY and CDR2 is SVGAGI (reference sequence). CDR3 amino acids: CASSYSPGQPQHF. In DNA form, the CDR3 reads TGTGCCAGCAGTTACTCACCGGGTCAGCCCCAGCATTTT.

This clonotype was seen only a few times. The chain is built from TRBV30 and TRBJ1-5, with TRBD1 identical over 7 bases. The CDR3 runs to 15 residues. In germline, CDR1 is GTSNPN, CDR2 SVGIG (reference sequence). With V trimmed by 0 bases and J by 4 bases, 6 bases remained unmatched. CDR3 residues: CAWSVGAGGNQPQHF. In DNA, the CDR3 is TGTGCCTGGAGTGTCGGTGCAGGGGGTAATCAGCCCCAGCATTTT.

This chain connects TRBV7-8 to TRBJ1-6; D remains ambiguous. CDR3 size: 15 residues. The germline V gene has CDR1 SGHVS and CDR2 FQNEAQ. Trimming took 5 bases from V and 2 from J, leaving 10 bases between them. The CDR3 DNA is TGTGCCAGCAGCCCAGGACGCACCTATAATTCACCCCTCCACTTT. Its translation: CASSPGRTYNSPLHF.

This clonotype was counted ten times or more. This chain uses TRBV20-1 with TRBJ2-5; D is possibly TRBD2 (6 bases). Per the germline V gene, CDR1 is DFQATT and CDR2 is SNEGSKA (reference sequence). The CDR3 extends over 14 amino acids. Deletions cut 1 base from V and 5 bases from J, with 14 bases between. The CDR3 sequence is CSARGTGDWETQYF. The CDR3 DNA is TGCAGTGCTAGAGGGACGGGGGATTGGGAGACCCAGTACTTC.

This chain uses TRBV27 with TRBJ1-2; possible D gene TRBD1, 6 bases. Trimming removed 3 bases from V and 4 bases from J, with 18 bases in between. CDR1 is MNHEY, CDR2 SMNVEV, per germline (reference sequence). CDR3 length: 16 amino acids. The CDR3 DNA follows: TGTGCCAGCAGTTTCGGTCCTGGGGGGGCATCCTATGGCTACACCTTC. Encoded protein: CASSFGPGGASYGYTF.

This clonotype was observed at least ten times. This rearrangement joins TRBV5-1 to TRBJ2-7, with TRBD1 identical over 7 bases. Trimming removed 4 bases from V and 0 bases from J; junction bases left unmatched: 7. Looked up from germline, CDR1 is SGHRS and CDR2 is YFSETQ. The CDR3 is made up of 15 amino acids. The chain's CDR3 is CASSLRDSTSYEQYF. The CDR3 coding sequence is TGCGCCAGCAGCCTCCGGGACAGCACCTCCTACGAGCAGTACTTC.

V is TRBV12-3 or TRBV12-4 and J is TRBJ2-3; D possibly matches TRBD1 or TRBD2 (5 bases each). The V end was cut by 5 bases, the J end by 15 bases, with 27 bases between. This CDR3 spans 15 amino acids. CDR3 bases: TGTGCCAGCAGTCACCGAGGGGCGGGCACAGATATGCAATATTTT. It yields the protein CASSHRGAGTDMQYF.

This clonotype was counted only a few times. V is TRBV5-1 and J is TRBJ2-5; D unresolved. The CDR3 covers 15 residues. The V gene's germline CDR1 is SGHRS and CDR2 YFSETQ. V was clipped by 0 bases and J by 1 base, with 10 bases between them. The CDR3 sequence is CASSLGYGSQETQYF. As DNA, the CDR3 is TGCGCCAGCAGCTTGGGATATGGATCCCAAGAGACCCAGTACTTC.

With regard to this clonotype: A read error may explain this, as a much larger clone is one base away. CDR3 sequence (DNA): TGTGCCAGCAGTGCAGGCGCCAAGGCAGATACGGAGTATTTT. It is translated as CASSAGAKADTEYF. The rearrangement links TRBV12-3 or TRBV12-4 to TRBJ2-3; D is ambiguous. The CDR3 has 14 residues.

This clonotype came up a few times. The chain uses TRBV30 and TRBJ1-2; no firm D call. CDR1 is GTSNPN, CDR2 SVGIG, per germline (reference sequence). The CDR3 is 13 residues long. The germline V and J ends were trimmed by 2 bases and 4 bases, with 11 bases remaining between them. CDR3 in DNA: TGTGCCTGGAGTAGAGTCGGGAGCTATGGCTACACCTTC. It yields the protein CAWSRVGSYGYTF.

The table lists this clonotype with a few counts. This chain connects TRBV20-1 to TRBJ2-1; 11 bases are a match to TRBD1. This CDR3 has 15 amino acids. CDR1 and CDR2 (germline): DFQATT, SNEGSKA (reference sequence). Trimming took 4 bases from V and 2 from J; bases not matched to a gene: 4. CDR3 protein: CSATGDRGTYNEQFF. DNA of the CDR3: TGCAGTGCTACTGGGGACAGGGGGACCTACAATGAGCAGTTCTTC.

This clonotype was counted only a few times. V and J are TRBV20-1 and TRBJ2-5; TRBD2 aligns across 12 bases. Trimming at V came to 2 bases and at J to 1 base, leaving 5 bases not matched to a gene. The CDR3 consists of 16 residues. Germline V gives CDR1 DFQATT, CDR2 SNEGSKA (reference sequence). CDR3 amino acids: CSARQGLAGIQETQYF. The CDR3 nucleotides read TGCAGTGCTAGACAAGGACTAGCGGGGATCCAAGAGACCCAGTACTTC.